This TCR beta chain was recorded in a study of technical replicates of blood from several donors (dated by TCRdb to 2017 to 2019). The V and J ends are trimmed by 0 bases and 1 base, leaving 14 bases between them. Reading from cysteine to phenylalanine, the CDR3 counts 17 amino acids. The kept DNA is CDR3 alone, 51 bases in frame from the first base. Sequences LGHNA (CDR1) and YSLEER (CDR2) are obtained from the germline V gene. Comments on this clone: Its antigen has not been determined. No clone much larger than this one lies a single base away; base qualities are absent.

The library came from the immunoSEQ multiplex PCR assay. Imported from immuneACCESS, the table was reduced by TCRdb to in-frame sequences with V and J called. These copies leave out some clones; in studies compared against another copy, an unresolved V gene accounts for under half, and the cause of the remainder is not known. Present in this sample are under 85,000 clones, around 92% of which were seen just once. About 0.37% of the sample lies in the top ten. The material sequenced was T cells isolated from PBMCs. The sequence is built from TRBV4-3 and TRBJ2-3; the D region possibly corresponds to TRBD2 (5 bases align). This clonotype was obtained from a human donor in good health. CDR3 region: CASSQERASWGTDTQYF. In nucleotides, the sequence is TGCGCCAGCAGCCAAGAAAGGGCTAGCTGGGGCACAGATACGCAGTATTTT.